This TCR beta chain stems from a study of cytomegalovirus exposure and HLA in healthy donors. Trimming took 2 bases from V and 3 from J, leaving 17 bases between them. Germline V lookup: CDR1 MNHEY, CDR2 SVGAGI. The CDR3 is 16 residues long. Study-level results: Apart from CMV serostatus, no immune exposure information was available. In vitro confirmation showed a few CMV-associated chains to be CMV antigen specific.

The study ran its PCR with 60 Vbeta and 13 Jbeta primers. TCRdb's table, derived via immunoSEQ multiplex PCR, lists solely in-frame clones and lacks some. The profile shows 45,000 to 70,000 clones, roughly 80% of them singletons. Concerning this clone: Its target is unknown.

The rearrangement uses TRBV6-5 and TRBJ2-7; a possible D gene is TRBD2 (6 bases). Sequenced sample: PBMCs. The receptor comes from a man aged 30-40 years in good health and CMV-seronegative. CDR3: CASSYRDFTTIYEQYF. CDR3 DNA: TGTGCCAGCAGTTACCGGGACTTCACAACAATCTACGAGCAGTACTTC.